Included here is one TCR beta chain sequence, with context. Its antigen is undetermined. MiXCR, run by TCRdb on the RT-PCR reads, gives a single entry per CDR3 protein. The repertoire holds around 7,200 distinct CDR3 sequences, with more than 70% as singletons. The data belong to a study of yellow fever vaccine responses in identical twins. Findings and limits, study-wide: Vaccine-induced T cell responses in twins were reportedly observed to appear partly convergent, partly personalized.

The CDR3 extends over 14 amino acids. Germline-derived CDR1 and CDR2 are SGHKS and YYEKEE (reference sequence). Germline trimming cut 1 base from V and 5 bases from J; bases unmatched to any gene: 6. Sequences were derived from T cells from blood (PBMCs), unsorted or a sorted subset (not recorded which), sampled before or after yellow fever vaccination (not recorded which). The rearrangement links TRBV5-5 to TRBJ2-7, with 7 bases that match TRBD2. The sequence was obtained from a woman in her late teens or twenties who received the yellow fever vaccine. This CDR3 is CASSLRRESDEQYF. In nucleotides, the CDR3 is TGTGCCAGCAGCTTGAGGCGGGAGTCGGACGAGCAGTACTTC.